What follows are 9 T cell receptor beta chains derived from one specimen sequenced in a study of identical twins. TCRdb called the 5' RACE reads again in MiXCR, with one record for every CDR3 protein. The sample includes some 20,000 distinct CDR3 sequences, 69% of them seen just once. Sequenced input: memory (CD45RO+) T cells sorted from blood. Receptor source: a woman younger than 30 in good health. This table probably holds off-target reads from a library built for another chain.

V and J are TRBV15 and TRBJ2-7; D unresolved. In germline, CDR1 is LNHNV, CDR2 YYDKDF (reference sequence). The CDR3 spans 14 residues. Trimming stripped 5 bases from V and 0 bases from J, with 11 bases between. The CDR3 bases are TGTGCCACCAGCCTCGGAACTGCCTCCTACGAGCAGTACTTC. This encodes CATSLGTASYEQYF.

J is TRBJ1-1 and V is TRBV11-1; maybe TRBD1 (5 bases). V was pared by 1 base and J by 0 bases, with 12 bases between. The CDR3 covers 16 residues. The germline gives CDR1 SGHAT, CDR2 FQDESV (reference sequence). The CDR3 DNA sequence: TGTGCCAGCAGCTTAGGGGCCGGGGGATTGAACACTGAAGCTTTCTTT. Amino acids: CASSLGAGGLNTEAFF.

The gene calls are TRBV7-8 and TRBJ2-5; D uncertain. The germline V gene encodes CDR1 SGHVS and CDR2 FQNEAQ. The ends were cut back, 1 base at V and 4 bases at J, with 13 bases in the middle. This CDR3 spans 15 amino acids. DNA of the CDR3: TGTGCCAGCAGCTTAGGAGGTGGCGACGGAGAGACCCAGTACTTC. It yields the protein CASSLGGGDGETQYF.

The chain links TRBV12-3 or TRBV12-4 to TRBJ1-1; the D is unclear. CDR3 length: 14 residues. Trimming removed 1 base at V and 1 base at J, with 7 bases between. The CDR3 reads CASSLVAGNTEAFF. The CDR3 nucleotides are TGTGCCAGCAGTTTAGTTGCAGGGAACACTGAAGCTTTCTTT.

This clonotype was observed a handful of times. The J gene is TRBJ2-1, the V gene TRBV5-8; possible D gene TRBD1, 6 bases. Germline loops: CDR1 SGHTS, CDR2 YDEGEE. The CDR3 has 19 residues. The germline V and J ends were trimmed by 4 bases and 7 bases, with 30 bases remaining between them. The CDR3 reads CASSLGQGIRSTWRNEQFF. For the CDR3, the DNA is TGTGCCAGCAGCCTTGGGCAGGGGATACGCTCCACCTGGAGGAATGAGCAGTTCTTC.

V is TRBV29-1 and J is TRBJ2-3; D unclear. The ends were cut back, 0 bases at V and 2 bases at J, with 12 bases in the middle. The V gene's germline CDR1 is SQVTM and CDR2 ANQGSEA. The CDR3 runs to 15 residues. This CDR3 reads CSVEDRKVATDTQYF. Written as DNA, the CDR3 is TGCAGCGTTGAAGATCGGAAGGTGGCCACAGATACGCAGTATTTT.

J is TRBJ2-1 and V is TRBV2, with 12 bases identical to TRBD2. The CDR3 consists of 19 residues. Germline loops: CDR1 SNHLY, CDR2 FYNNEI. V was pared by 5 bases and J by 10 bases, with 21 bases of the junction left unmatched. As DNA, the CDR3 is TGTGCCAGCAGTATGACTTCCCTGTCGACTAGCGGGAGAGCCAGGGAGCAGTTCTTC. Protein product: CASSMTSLSTSGRAREQFF.

This chain links TRBV3-1 with TRBJ2-1; the match to TRBD2 covers 7 bases. With V trimmed by 1 base and J by 16 bases, 13 bases remained unmatched. The V gene's germline CDR1 is LGHDT and CDR2 YNNKEL (reference sequence). This CDR3 has 14 amino acids. The CDR3 DNA reads TGTGCCAGCAGCCAAGGACTAGCCCCACGTTTCGAATTCTTC. It translates to CASSQGLAPRFEFF.

The chain links TRBV19 to TRBJ2-1; D unclear. Trimming removed 0 bases at V and 4 bases at J, with 4 bases between. There are 13 residues in the CDR3. Germline V gene sequence: CDR1 LNHDA, CDR2 SQIVND (reference sequence). CDR3 protein: CASSIDSYNEQFF. The CDR3 DNA reads TGTGCCAGTAGTATAGACTCTTACAATGAGCAGTTCTTC.